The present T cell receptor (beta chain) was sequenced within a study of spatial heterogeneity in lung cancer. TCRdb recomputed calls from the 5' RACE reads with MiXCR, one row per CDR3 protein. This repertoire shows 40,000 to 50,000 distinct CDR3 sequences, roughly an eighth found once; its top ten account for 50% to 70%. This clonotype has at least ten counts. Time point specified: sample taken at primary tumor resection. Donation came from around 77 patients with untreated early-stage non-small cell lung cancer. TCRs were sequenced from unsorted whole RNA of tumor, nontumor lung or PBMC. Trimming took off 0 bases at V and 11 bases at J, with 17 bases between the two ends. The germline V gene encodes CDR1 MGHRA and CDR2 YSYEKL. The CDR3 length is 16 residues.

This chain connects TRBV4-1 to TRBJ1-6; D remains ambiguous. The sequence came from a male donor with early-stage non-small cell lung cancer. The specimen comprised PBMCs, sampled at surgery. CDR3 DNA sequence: TGCGCCAGCAGCCAAGATTATGGGCTTACTAGGACACCCCTCCACTTT. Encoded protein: CASSQDYGLTRTPLHF.